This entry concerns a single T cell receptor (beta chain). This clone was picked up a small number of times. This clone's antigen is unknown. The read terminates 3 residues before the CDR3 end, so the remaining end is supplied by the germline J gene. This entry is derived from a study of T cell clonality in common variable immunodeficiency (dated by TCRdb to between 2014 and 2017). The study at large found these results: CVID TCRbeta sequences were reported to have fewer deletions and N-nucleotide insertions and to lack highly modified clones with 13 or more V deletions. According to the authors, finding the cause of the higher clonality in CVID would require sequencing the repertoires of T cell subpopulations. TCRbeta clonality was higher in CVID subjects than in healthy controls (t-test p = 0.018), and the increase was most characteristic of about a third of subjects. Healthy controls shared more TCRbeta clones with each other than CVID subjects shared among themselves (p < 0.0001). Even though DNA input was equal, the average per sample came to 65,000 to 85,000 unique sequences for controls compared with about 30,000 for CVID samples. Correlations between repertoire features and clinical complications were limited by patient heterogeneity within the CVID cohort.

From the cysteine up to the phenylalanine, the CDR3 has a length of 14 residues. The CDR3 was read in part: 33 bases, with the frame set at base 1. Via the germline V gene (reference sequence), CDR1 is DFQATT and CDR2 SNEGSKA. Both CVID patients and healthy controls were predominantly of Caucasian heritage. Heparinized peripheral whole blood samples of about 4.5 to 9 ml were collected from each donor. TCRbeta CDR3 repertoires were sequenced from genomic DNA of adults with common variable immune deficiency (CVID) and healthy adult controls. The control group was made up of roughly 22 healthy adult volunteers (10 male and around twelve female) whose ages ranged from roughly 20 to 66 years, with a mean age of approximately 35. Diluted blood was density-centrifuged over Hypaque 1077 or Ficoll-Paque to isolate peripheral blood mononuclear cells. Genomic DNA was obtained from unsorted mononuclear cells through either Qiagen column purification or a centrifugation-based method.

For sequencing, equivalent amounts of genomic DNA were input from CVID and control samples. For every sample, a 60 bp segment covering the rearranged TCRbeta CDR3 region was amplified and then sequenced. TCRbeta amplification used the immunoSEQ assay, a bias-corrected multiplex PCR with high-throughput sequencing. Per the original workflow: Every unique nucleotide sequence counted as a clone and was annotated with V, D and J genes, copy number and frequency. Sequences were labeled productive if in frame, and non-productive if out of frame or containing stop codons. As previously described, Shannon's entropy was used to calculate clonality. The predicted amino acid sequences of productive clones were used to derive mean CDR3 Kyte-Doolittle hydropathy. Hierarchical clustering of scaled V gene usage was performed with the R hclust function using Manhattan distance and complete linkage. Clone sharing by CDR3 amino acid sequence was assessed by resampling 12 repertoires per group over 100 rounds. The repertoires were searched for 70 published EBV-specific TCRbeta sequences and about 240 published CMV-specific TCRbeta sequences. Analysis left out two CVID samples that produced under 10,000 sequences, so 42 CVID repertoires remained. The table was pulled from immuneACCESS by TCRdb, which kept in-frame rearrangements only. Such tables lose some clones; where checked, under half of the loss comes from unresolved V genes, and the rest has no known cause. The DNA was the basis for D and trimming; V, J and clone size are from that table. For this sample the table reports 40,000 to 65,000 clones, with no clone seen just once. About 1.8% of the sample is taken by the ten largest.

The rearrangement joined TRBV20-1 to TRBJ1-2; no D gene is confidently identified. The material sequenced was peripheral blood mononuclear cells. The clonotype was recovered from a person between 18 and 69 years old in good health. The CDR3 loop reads CSVSSGRKSYDYTF. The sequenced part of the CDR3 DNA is TGCAGTGTCTCGAGCGGGAGGAAGTCCTACGAC.